The next 23 T cell receptor beta chains were all read from a single sample in a study of cytomegalovirus exposure and HLA in healthy donors. PCR used 60 Vbeta primers and 13 Jbeta primers. The table came from immunoSEQ multiplex PCR; TCRdb's copy has only in-frame clones and leaves some out. The sample includes 150,000 to 200,000 clones, approximately 81% of them seen just once. Sequenced sample: PBMCs. Receptor source: a man in his late teens or twenties in good health and CMV-seronegative.

The chain employs TRBV10-3 and TRBJ1-1, with no clear D. CDR3 length: 14 amino acids. With 3 bases removed from V and 11 bases from J, the gap between germline ends came to 19 bases. Germline loops: CDR1 ENHRY, CDR2 SYGVKD. CDR3 DNA sequence: TGTGCCATCAGTGACCCGTTCCGGGAACTGAGGGCTTTCTTT. This encodes CAISDPFRELRAFF.

The V gene is TRBV28, the J gene TRBJ1-1; 7 nucleotides line up with TRBD1. CDR1 MDHEN and CDR2 SYDVKM come from the germline V gene. V lost 7 bases, J lost 4 bases, and 3 bases stayed unmatched. This CDR3 region has 12 residues. Here the CDR3 reads CASTDRVTEAFF. The CDR3 nucleotides read TGTGCCAGCACCGACAGGGTCACTGAAGCTTTCTTT.

The chain is built from TRBV2 and TRBJ1-4; a possible D gene is TRBD1 (6 bases). This CDR3 spans 14 amino acids. Trimming took off 3 bases at V and 4 bases at J, with 9 bases between the two ends. CDR1 and CDR2 from the germline V gene are SNHLY and FYNNEI. The CDR3: CASSERTDNEKLFF. The CDR3 DNA reads TGTGCCAGCAGTGAGAGGACAGATAATGAAAAACTGTTTTTT. Combining the CDR3 with reference TRBV2 and TRBJ1-4 gives the whole variable domain EPEVTQTPSHQVTQMGQEVILRCVPISNHLYFYWYRQILGQKVEFLVSFYNNEISEKSEIFDDQFSVERPDGSNFTLKIRSTKLEDSAMYFCASSERTDNEKLFFGSGTQLSVL.

This sequence joins TRBV18 and TRBJ2-3, with 8 positions matching TRBD2. Germline V gives CDR1 KGHSH, CDR2 LQKENI. V was clipped by 2 bases and J by 0 bases; unmatched bases: 7. There are 17 residues in the CDR3. The CDR3 DNA sequence: TGTGCCAGCTCACCAGCACTAGCGGAGACTAGCACAGATACGCAGTATTTT. Translation: CASSPALAETSTDTQYF. Based on the CDR3 plus reference TRBV18 and TRBJ2-3, the full variable domain is NAGVMQNPRHLVRRRGQEARLRCSPMKGHSHVYWYRQLPEEGLKFMVYLQKENIIDESGMPKERFSAEFPKEGPSILRIQQVVRGDSAAYFCASSPALAETSTDTQYFGPGTRLTVL.

This chain uses TRBV10-2 with TRBJ2-2, with D perhaps TRBD1 (5 bases). The V gene lost 1 base and the J gene lost 1 base, with 7 bases spanning the gap. This CDR3 spans 15 amino acids. Germline CDR1 is WSHSY and CDR2 is SAAADI. CDR3 sequence (DNA): TGCGCCAGCAGTGAGTGGACATTGAACACCGGGGAGCTGTTTTTT. It translates to CASSEWTLNTGELFF.

The chain couples TRBV7-2 to TRBJ2-1; D remains unclear. Germline CDR1 is SGHTA and CDR2 is FQGNSA. V shed 6 bases and J shed 7 bases, with 10 bases lying between them. The CDR3 consists of 12 residues. The CDR3 region is CASSSEANEQFF. CDR3 in DNA: TGTGCCAGCAGTTCCGAGGCTAATGAGCAGTTCTTC. The entire variable domain, with the rest obtained from reference TRBV7-2 and TRBJ2-1, is as follows: GAGVSQSPSNKVTEKGKDVELRCDPISGHTALYWYRQSLGQGLEFLIYFQGNSAPDKSGLPSDRFSAERTGGSVSTLTIQRTQQEDSAVYLCASSSEANEQFFGPGTRLTVL.

This clone was found once. This chain uses TRBV7-6 with TRBJ2-7, with 9 bases lining up with TRBD2. The CDR3 consists of 16 residues. Germline V gives CDR1 SGHVS, CDR2 FNYEAQ. The J segment lost 0 bases and the V segment lost 0 bases, leaving 3 bases of the junction unmatched. The CDR3 nucleotides are TGTGCCAGCAGCTTAGCGGTAGCGGGAGACTCCTACGAGCAGTACTTC. Amino acids: CASSLAVAGDSYEQYF.

J is TRBJ2-7 and V is TRBV29-1; possible D gene TRBD2, 6 bases. CDR1 is SQVTM, CDR2 ANQGSEA, per germline. CDR3 size: 12 residues. V lost 1 base and J 6 bases, leaving 10 bases between the germline ends. The CDR3 DNA sequence: TGCAGCGTTGAAGCGGGAGCCGGCGAGCAGTACTTC. Amino acid sequence: CSVEAGAGEQYF.

The chain carries TRBV18 and TRBJ1-2; 8 positions agree with TRBD1. The CDR3 covers 16 residues. V shed 3 bases and J 2 bases; nucleotides not matched to a gene: 8. Germline V lookup: CDR1 KGHSH, CDR2 LQKENI. CDR3 in amino acids: CASSPAGGFYNYGYTF. CDR3 nucleotide sequence: TGTGCCAGCTCACCGGCAGGGGGCTTTTACAACTATGGCTACACCTTC.

The chain carries TRBV5-6 and TRBJ2-2; no reliable D call. The germline V gene has CDR1 SGHDT and CDR2 YYEEEE. This CDR3 spans 15 amino acids. With 3 bases removed from V and 2 bases from J, the gap between germline ends came to 11 bases. The CDR3 loop is CASSSKRQNTGELFF. The CDR3 nucleotides read TGTGCCAGCAGCTCCAAGCGCCAAAACACCGGGGAGCTGTTTTTT.

V gene TRBV6-4 combines with J gene TRBJ2-3; TRBD2 is a possible D gene (6 bases). V lost 5 bases and J lost 0, with 6 bases in between. This CDR3 is 13 amino acids long. Germline CDR1 reads MRHNA; CDR2 reads SNTAGT. In DNA, the CDR3 is TGTGCCAGCAGTAGCGGGAGCACAGATACGCAGTATTTT. Translating gives CASSSGSTDTQYF.

This clone has just a few counts. The V and J genes are TRBV28 and TRBJ1-4; the D gene is possibly TRBD1 (6 bases). The CDR3 covers 14 residues. The V and J ends lost 3 bases and 5 bases respectively, with 10 bases between them. CDR1 is MDHEN and CDR2 is SYDVKM in the germline V gene. Written as DNA, the CDR3 is TGTGCCAGCAGTTTGAACAGGGCGAATGAAAAACTGTTTTTT. Its translation: CASSLNRANEKLFF.

The chain carries TRBV27 and TRBJ1-2; 7 nucleotides match TRBD1. The CDR3 covers 14 residues. V lost 2 bases and J lost 4; bases outside the gene matches: 4. Per the germline V gene, CDR1 is MNHEY and CDR2 is SMNVEV (reference sequence). The DNA of the CDR3 is TGTGCCAGCAGTTTAACCCAGGGGGGCTATGGCTACACCTTC. Translated: CASSLTQGGYGYTF.

V and J are TRBV18 and TRBJ2-7; 12 nucleotides line up with TRBD2. The germline gives CDR1 KGHSH, CDR2 LQKENI. CDR3 length: 16 amino acids. V lost 4 bases and J lost 3; bases outside the gene matches: 7. The CDR3 bases are TGTGCCAGCTCACTGCCCCTAGCGGGAGGGGTCTACGAGCAGTACTTC. It codes for CASSLPLAGGVYEQYF.

This chain's CDR3 is CASSGYRDRGPNEQFF. As DNA, the CDR3 is TGTGCCAGTAGTGGTTACCGGGACAGGGGGCCCAATGAGCAGTTCTTC. This sequence joins TRBV19 and TRBJ2-1; the match to TRBD1 covers 12 bases. The CDR3 contains 16 residues. The germline V gene encodes CDR1 LNHDA and CDR2 SQIVND (reference sequence). With V trimmed by 5 bases and J by 6 bases, 8 bases remained unmatched.

This clone was seen once. This sequence joins TRBV5-1 and TRBJ2-5; D unclear. TRBJ2-7 matches the DNA end more closely, so the J call is doubtful. The CDR3 is made up of 12 amino acids. Germline V gene lookup returns CDR1 SGHRS and CDR2 YFSETQ. CDR3 sequence: CASSLDNYEQYF. The DNA for the CDR3 is TGCGCCAGCAGCTTGGATAACTACGAGCAGTACTTC.

CDR3 sequence (DNA): TGTGCCAGCAGCTTAGCTCGGGACAGGGTGGCGACCCAGTACTTC. This encodes CASSLARDRVATQYF. The chain recombines TRBV7-8 with TRBJ2-5; 9 bases are a match to TRBD1. The CDR3 consists of 15 residues. After removal of 0 bases from V and 7 bases from J, the junction contained 6 bases not matched to a gene. CDR1 and CDR2 from the germline V gene are SGHVS and FQNEAQ.

This chain uses TRBV29-1 with TRBJ1-2; weak D call: TRBD1 (6 bases). This CDR3 comprises 12 residues. Per the germline V gene, CDR1 is SQVTM and CDR2 is ANQGSEA. V shed 8 bases and J shed 4 bases, with 14 bases lying between them. The CDR3 nucleotides read TGCAGCTCTGGGGGGGGCGGCTATGGCTACACCTTC. Encoded protein: CSSGGGGYGYTF.

The chain carries TRBV28 and TRBJ2-7; TRBD2 might be the D (6 bases). The CDR3 has 14 residues. Trimming left V 8 bases short and J 2 bases short, with 16 bases between. CDR1 is MDHEN, CDR2 SYDVKM, per germline. The CDR3 loop reads CASEEGRGTYEQYF. The CDR3 coding sequence is TGTGCCAGCGAGGAGGGGAGAGGAACCTACGAGCAGTACTTC.

This chain uses TRBV30 with TRBJ1-1; 8 bases map to TRBD1. Germline lookup yields CDR1 GTSNPN and CDR2 SVGIG (reference sequence). The CDR3 has 12 amino acids. The V and J ends lost 7 bases and 4 bases, in that order; junction bases with no gene match: 5. In nucleotides, the CDR3 is TGTGCCTACAACAGGGGGAGCACTGAAGCTTTCTTT. Amino acids: CAYNRGSTEAFF.

This clone was seen a single time. V usage is TRBV7-9 and J usage is TRBJ2-7; 8 bases are a match to TRBD1. CDR3 length equals 14 residues. Germline trimming cut 5 bases from V and 2 bases from J; bases unmatched to any gene: 5. CDR1 and CDR2 from the germline V gene are SEHNR and FQNEAQ (reference sequence). The CDR3 is CASSPGQGPYEQYF. The CDR3 nucleotides read TGTGCCAGCAGCCCAGGACAGGGACCCTACGAGCAGTACTTC.

The CDR3 DNA reads TGTGCCAGCAGCTATACAGACACTGAAGCTTTCTTT. Its protein is CASSYTDTEAFF. This chain links TRBV7-8 with TRBJ1-1; D unclear. The ends were cut back, 4 bases at V and 3 bases at J, with 6 bases in the middle. The CDR3 spans 12 residues. Germline lookup yields CDR1 SGHVS and CDR2 FQNEAQ.

The chain employs TRBV2 and TRBJ2-1; TRBD1 aligns across 7 bases. Per the germline V gene, CDR1 is SNHLY and CDR2 is FYNNEI. J gave up 6 bases and V 5 bases, and 4 bases lay outside the gene matches. This CDR3 comprises 13 residues. CDR3 in amino acids: CASSYRDSNEQFF. CDR3 DNA sequence: TGTGCCAGCAGTTACCGGGACAGCAATGAGCAGTTCTTC.